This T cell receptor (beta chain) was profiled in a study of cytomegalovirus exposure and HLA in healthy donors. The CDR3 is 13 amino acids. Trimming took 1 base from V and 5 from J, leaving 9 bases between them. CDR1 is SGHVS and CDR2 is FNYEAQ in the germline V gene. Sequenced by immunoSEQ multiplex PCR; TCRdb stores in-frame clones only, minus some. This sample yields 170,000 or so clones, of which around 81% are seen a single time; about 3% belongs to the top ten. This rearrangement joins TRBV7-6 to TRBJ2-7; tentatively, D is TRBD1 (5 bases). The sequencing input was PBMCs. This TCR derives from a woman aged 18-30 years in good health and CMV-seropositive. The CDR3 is CASSLGREDEQYF. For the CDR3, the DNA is TGTGCCAGCAGCTTAGGCAGGGAAGACGAGCAGTACTTC.